The clone carrying this T cell receptor (beta chain) was observed a few times. Its antigen is unknown. The sample belongs to a study of T-cell reconstitution after alpha-beta-depleted transplantation in children. General study results and limits: Several hundred graft clones that had expanded were reportedly the source of alpha-beta T cells about two months after transplant.

Unique molecular identifiers were used in preparing the TCRbeta library. One entry per CDR3 protein, called by TCRdb with MiXCR from the PCR reads. The table shows 450,000 to 600,000 distinct CDR3 sequences, with 10% to 15% occurring only once. The sequence came from a male patient aged 10 to 17 who had a stem cell transplant for acute myeloid leukemia, so the T cells may come from the graft donor. The material was PBMCs, mostly from graft donor cells, obtained 360 days after TCRalphabeta/CD19-depleted stem cell transplant.

Here the CDR3 DNA reads TGCAGCGCTCGCGGACGACTCACAGATACGCAGTATTTT. This translates into CSARGRLTDTQYF. The genes are TRBV20-1 and TRBJ2-3; no firm D call. CDR1 is DFQATT, CDR2 SNEGSKA, per germline (reference sequence). This CDR3 is built from 13 residues.